This record covers a single TCR beta chain. This clonotype was seen ten or more times. Its antigen target is currently unknown. No much larger clone is present one base from it, and per-base qualities are unavailable. Naive CD8 T cell libraries were made from 20,000 to 1,000,000 sorted cells using 10%, 30% or 50% of purified RNA. Naive CD8 T cells were FACS-sorted as CD8+CD4-CCR7+CD45RA+ on a BD FACSAria II into RLT Plus buffer. To test detection sensitivity, Jurkat RNA equal to about nine TCR copies was added to samples of about 17,000-1,100,000 naive CD8 T cells. Enrichment of CD8 T cells was done with RosetteSep CD8+ T Cell Enrichment Cocktail plus Ficoll-Paque, and ACK red cell lysis came afterward. The data derive from a study of molecular identifiers for immune sequencing clone quantification (dated by TCRdb to 2016 to 2019). The study in broad terms: For a replicate experiment, RNA from around 20,000 or 100,000 naive CD8 T cells was divided into five aliquots, of which four were sequenced. This methods study used CD8 T cells to benchmark TCR RNA copy counting and molecular-identifier clustering-based TCR repertoire sequencing (MIDCIRS). Summary of the overall study and its limitations: Even against a background of some 1 million naive CD8 T cells, spiked-in Jurkat TCR RNA amounting to a single cell's worth was reported to be detectable. Without barcode sub-clustering, chimeric consensus sequences inflated TCR diversity; chimeras reached as high as 47%. Clones above 20 RNA copies held over 99% of molecules in CMV-specific effector cells but under 1% in naive cells. The naive libraries included spiked-in Jurkat TCR RNA (roughly 9 copies' worth), and this RNA is not part of the donor repertoire. The sizes of highly expanded clones could end up underestimated when identical TCR molecules share a barcode. Modeling estimated 2.5 to 3 recovered TCR RNA copies per cell, compared with 8.5 to 10 by digital PCR, which implies roughly 27% capture efficiency.

The library was built by means of PCR. Sequenced using an Illumina HiSeq 4000. Bulk TCR libraries were generated as previously described, with the TCR primers listed in Table S5 used. The Qiagen AllPrep DNA/RNA kit was used to purify total RNA. Before analysis, reads from multiple sequencing runs of the same library were pooled. Concerning the study's data processing: Reads were retained only if their TCR constant sequence matched exactly, and those retained reads were trimmed to 150 nt and grouped according to their 12-nt molecular barcodes. Reads within each barcode group were sub-clustered using a 15% Levenshtein threshold, and quality-weighted consensus sequences were constructed for each RNA molecule. Non-functional sequences were discarded, and so were lower-count sequences lying one edit away from another sequence. On the basis of fitting two negative binomial distributions, barcode sub-clusters with fewer than 20% of the maximum read count were discarded. TCRdb reanalyzed the raw reads on its own, using fastp at Q25 for trimming and MiXCR for clone calling, and kept in-frame beta chains. Duplicate CDR3 protein sequences are folded into a single record with the most common DNA and genes. TCRdb, not the authors, supplied the V and J calls. This sample comprises around 480,000 distinct CDR3 sequences, 20% to 25% of them detected only once. The top ten constitute about 0.84% of the sample.

Unmatched junction bases come to 20, with V trimmed by 5 bases and J by 8 bases. Via the germline V gene, CDR1 is SNHLY and CDR2 FYNNEI. The CDR3 starts with the cysteine, ends with the phenylalanine, and has 17 residues. Only the CDR3 region is kept as DNA, spanning 51 bases read in frame from base 1. The sequenced sample was naive CD8+ T cells from blood, with Jurkat cell RNA spiked in. The cell subset or site label here, explained by the study, means: FACS-sorted CD8+CD4-CCR7+CD45RA+ naive T cells. Recombination joined TRBV2 with TRBJ2-5, and 7 junctional nucleotides match TRBD2. The receptor was isolated from a human donor in good health. Some libraries in this study had Jurkat cell RNA spiked in. The CDR3 amino acid sequence is: CASSIPGTPAQRGTQYF. DNA sequence: TGTGCCAGCAGTATCCCCGGAACACCAGCTCAGCGGGGAACCCAGTACTTC.